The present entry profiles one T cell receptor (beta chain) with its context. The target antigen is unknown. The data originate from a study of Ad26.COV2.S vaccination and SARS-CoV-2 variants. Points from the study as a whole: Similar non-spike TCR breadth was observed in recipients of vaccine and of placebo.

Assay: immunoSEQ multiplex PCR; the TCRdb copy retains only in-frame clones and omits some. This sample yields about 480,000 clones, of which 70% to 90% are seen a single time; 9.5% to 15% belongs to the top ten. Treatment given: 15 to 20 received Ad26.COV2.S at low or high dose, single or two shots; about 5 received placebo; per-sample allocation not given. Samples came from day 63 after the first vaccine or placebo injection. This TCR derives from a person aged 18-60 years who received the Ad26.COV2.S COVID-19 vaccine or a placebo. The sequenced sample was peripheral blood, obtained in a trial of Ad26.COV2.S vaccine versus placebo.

The CDR3 nucleotides are TGCGCCAGCAGCCAACAACTGGGCGGGAGAGGCTACGAGCAGTACTTC. Translating gives CASSQQLGGRGYEQYF. The V gene is TRBV4-1, the J gene TRBJ2-7, with TRBD2 identical over 7 bases. Germline V gene data show CDR1 as MGHRA and CDR2 as YSYEKL. V was clipped by 2 bases and J by 3 bases; unmatched bases: 10. The CDR3 is 16 amino acids.